This TCR beta chain was recovered during a study of blood T cells in healthy people across ages. Each sample had at least 7 million PBMCs isolated. V gave up 0 bases and J gave up 5 bases, with 9 bases separating them. The CDR3 has 14 amino acids. Together with a sample-barcoded 5' primer, a J-beta primer mix was included in a second PCR lasting about 7 to 11 cycles. TCRdb analysed the 5' RACE reads with MiXCR anew, one entry per CDR3 protein. Here the sample spans about 970,000 distinct CDR3 sequences, 51% being singletons. The clonotype originates from a woman aged 60-70 years in good health. The V gene is TRBV12-3 or TRBV12-4, the J gene TRBJ2-3; no clear D gene. Sequencing was performed on blood. The CDR3 is CASSLALTGDTQYF. CDR3 DNA sequence: TGTGCCAGCAGTTTAGCTCTCACTGGAGATACGCAGTATTTT.